The text below deals with one T cell receptor beta chain. Its target is not known. The data are from a study of T-cell memory formation after mild COVID-19. About the study: Most TCR clusters belonged to a single donor.

Using constant-segment primers, 5'RACE produced TCR alpha and TCR beta cDNA libraries carrying sample barcodes and UMIs. Each CDR3 protein is one row after TCRdb ran MiXCR on the 5' RACE reads. In the table there are about 270,000 distinct CDR3 sequences, around 15% of which are singletons. Points from the study as a whole: Contracting clones from day 15 to 85 had balanced CD4/CD8; later expanders favoured CD4+.

The CDR3 runs to 18 residues. Germline loops: CDR1 LGHDT, CDR2 YNNKEL (reference sequence). J gave up 6 bases and V 5 bases, and 18 bases lay outside the gene matches. The source is a man between 18 and 29 years old who had mild COVID-19 (a few samples of this study predate the infection). Cell type and time point are not known. Sequences were obtained from PBMCs or a T cell subset sorted from them (not recorded which). The V gene is TRBV3-1, the J gene TRBJ2-3; 9 bases are a match to TRBD1. The CDR3 coding sequence is TGTGCCAGCAGCTCATTATCTACCAGGACAGGGGTTACGGATACGCAGTATTTT. It is translated as CASSSLSTRTGVTDTQYF.